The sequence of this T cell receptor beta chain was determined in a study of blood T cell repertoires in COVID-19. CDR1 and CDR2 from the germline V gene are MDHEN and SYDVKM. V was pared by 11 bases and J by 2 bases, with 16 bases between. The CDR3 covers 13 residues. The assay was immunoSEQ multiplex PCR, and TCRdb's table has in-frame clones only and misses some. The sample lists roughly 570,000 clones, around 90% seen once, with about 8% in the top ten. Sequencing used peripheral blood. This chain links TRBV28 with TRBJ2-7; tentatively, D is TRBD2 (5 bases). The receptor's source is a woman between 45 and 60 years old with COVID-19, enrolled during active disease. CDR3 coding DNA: TGTGCCTCCCGGGCCAGGACTCCCTACGAGCAGTACTTC. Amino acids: CASRARTPYEQYF.